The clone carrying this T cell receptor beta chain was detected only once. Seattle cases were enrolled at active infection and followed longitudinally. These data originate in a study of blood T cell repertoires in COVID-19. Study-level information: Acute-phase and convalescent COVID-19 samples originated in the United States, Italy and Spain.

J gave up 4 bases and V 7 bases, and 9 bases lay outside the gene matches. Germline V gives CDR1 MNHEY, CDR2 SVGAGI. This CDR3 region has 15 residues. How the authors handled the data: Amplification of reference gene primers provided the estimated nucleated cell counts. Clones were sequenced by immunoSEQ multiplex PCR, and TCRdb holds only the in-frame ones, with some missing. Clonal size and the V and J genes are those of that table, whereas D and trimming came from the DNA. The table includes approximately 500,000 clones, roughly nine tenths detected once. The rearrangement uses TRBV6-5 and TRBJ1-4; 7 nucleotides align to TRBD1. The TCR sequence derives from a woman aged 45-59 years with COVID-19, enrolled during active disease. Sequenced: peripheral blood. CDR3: CASINRQGDNEKLFF. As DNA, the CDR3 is TGTGCCAGCATTAACCGACAGGGTGATAATGAAAAACTGTTTTTT.